This T cell receptor (beta chain) was found in a study of cytomegalovirus exposure and HLA in healthy donors listed by TCRdb under 2017. About the investigation overall: An earlier analysis of 587 of the donors reported approximately 300 Gb of sequence data and approximately 120 million unique TCR beta sequences obtained from roughly 180 million T cells. About 300 gigabases of sequencing data and 70 million to 85 million unique TCR sequences were included in an early release covering around 650 HLA-typed donors. Of the 350 to 450 genotyped donors, approximately 81% were placed in the genetic ancestry cluster associated with self-reported Caucasian donors. The study aimed to test whether signatures of past pathogen exposure could be identified by cataloging public T cell receptors. The study used immunosequencing to profile the T cell repertoires of 670 or so subjects and linked those repertoires to cytomegalovirus serostatus. A separate validation cohort of 90 to 150 different subjects was used in addition to the roughly 700-subject first cohort. To predict cytomegalovirus infection status, the study brought together high-throughput TCR immunosequencing, statistical association of individual TCRs with disease status, and machine learning. A later analysis re-examined previously published TCR beta repertoires from just over 650 donors and added high-resolution HLA genotyping to investigate patterns of TCR occurrence. In the later analysis, no new phenotypic data were used to find candidate immune exposures; instead, reliance was placed on TCR beta sequences and their occurrence across donors. An earlier analysis of around 540 of the donors applied high-throughput TCR beta sequencing to assess whether each TCR beta V gene segment acted as functional or pseudogenic. Alongside the repertoire data, information on donor age, sex, ethnicity and CMV serostatus was compiled. In a later genetic analysis, genome-wide SNP genotypes for about 65% of the roughly 700 donors were used, and that subset was treated as a discovery cohort. All discovery cohort repertoires had been generated on a single sequencing platform. HLA typing covered class I and class II loci at four-digit resolution. Typing coverage differed by locus: A, B, C, DRB1 and DQB1 were typed in roughly 629-640 donors, DQA1 in 522, DPA1 in some 610, and DPB1 in roughly 470. Because of strong linkage in the cohort, 4 to 6 DR-DQ haplotypes were treated as single units for association and clustering. On average, roughly 240,000 unique TCR beta nucleotide sequences were sequenced per donor among a few hundred genotyped donors of the cohort, with roughly a sixth of those sequences being non-productive.

Regarding this clone: The antigen it binds to is not known. Base-call qualities are not available, and no considerably larger clone is one nucleotide away.

What the research found in general, with its limitations: In vitro tests confirmed that a few of the cytomegalovirus-associated TCR beta chains recognize cytomegalovirus antigens. Correlated functional status among segregating V segments might reflect linkage disequilibrium, but an unknown experimental factor could not be ruled out. The cohort was sequenced for TCR beta chains only, and without alpha or paired-chain data the features that could be detected were limited. In an earlier analysis of some 640 of the donors, most TCR beta V segments were observed in productive rearrangements about 87% or about 30% of the time, broadly matching IMGT annotations. The classifier was reported to diagnose cytomegalovirus status with high specificity and sensitivity in both the original cohort and the validation cohort. In a later analysis, most CMV-associated TCR beta chains were found to appear HLA-restricted, with HLA associations seemingly driven largely by CMV exposure. The authors suggested that the approach could potentially be extended to other disease states and immunological phenotypes. In the study, approximately 160 TCR beta chains were listed as associated with cytomegalovirus. Because counts were too low, around 18 rarely observed V segments, including chromosome 9 orphons, were left out of the earlier analysis of some 600 of the donors. Because some donors lacked HLA typing at each locus, the association tests relied only on the typed subset. When HLA alleles, especially DR and DQ, strongly co-occurred, TCR associations were difficult to assign to individual alleles. Compared with the 666-donor mean, donors in an Asian-associated ancestry cluster had fewer N-insertions in productive TCRs, according to a later genetic analysis. Roughly uniform sequencing depth across donors was assumed in presence/absence analyses, although this assumption may not hold. In a later analysis, 16,951 TCR beta sequences were associated with specific HLA alleles at a false discovery rate of 0.05. The only immune exposure information available for the cohort was CMV serostatus. In a later analysis, TCR association rates were found to vary across HLA loci, with the most associated TCRs seen for DRB1 alleles and the fewest for HLA-C alleles. A further reported finding was that TCR beta sequences accurately predicted the HLA-A and HLA-B alleles for most subjects in the first cohort. In a later analysis, HLA-associated TCR beta chains were found to be more clonally expanded and to have lower generation probabilities than equally common non-associated chains. A group of highly shared sequence variants was considered likely to be a technical artifact of the sequencing pipeline. In a later analysis, several top co-occurrence clusters were reported to appear linked to parvovirus B19, influenza, CMV and Epstein-Barr virus. Most TCR sequences were seen in very few donors, while some public TCRs were found in many individuals. An association between a missense DCLRE1C variant and V-gene and J-gene trimming of TCR beta chains was found in a later genetic analysis and replicated in an independent cohort.

Libraries were constructed by the immunoSEQ multiplex PCR assay. The multiplex PCR relied on a mix of 60 forward primers for TCR Vbeta segments and 13 reverse primers for TCR Jbeta segments. The CDR3 region of rearranged TCR beta genes was amplified from genomic DNA with a multiplex PCR assay. The amplified TCR beta libraries were sequenced on the Illumina HiSeq System as 87-base-pair reads. The study's own analysis went as follows. A later analysis counted tens of millions of unique TCR beta chains across the 550 to 750 repertoires, and 9.5 million to 11 million of these chains were shared by at least two donors. Raw reads were error-corrected and collapsed into unique sequences by a nearest-neighbor algorithm in which closely related sequences were merged to remove PCR and sequencing errors. CDR3 sequences were aligned to IMGT reference sequences to assign V, D and J gene segments. For a sequence to be retained, a match of at least six nucleotides to both a V gene segment and a J gene segment was required. A rearrangement counted as productive if the CDR3 had no stop codons and remained in frame with V and J, and every other rearrangement counted as non-productive. CDR3 was defined by IMGT convention, running from the second conserved V-encoded cysteine to the conserved J-encoded phenylalanine. The earlier analysis of about 610 of the donors excluded any sequence lacking an unambiguous match to a single V gene segment. In an earlier analysis of around 600 of the donors, V segments were called functional above 56.7% productive rearrangements and were called segregating when the between-donor standard deviation exceeded 5%. A statistical classification framework was built to diagnose cytomegalovirus status from the catalog of TCR beta chain sequences. In a later analysis, V and J genes were assigned by comparing TCR nucleotide sequences against IMGT/GENE-DB human TR gene sequences. In a later analysis, CDR3 sequences and most-parsimonious VDJ recombination scenarios were assigned using the TCRdist pipeline. A later analysis defined each TCR beta chain by its CDR3 amino acid sequence plus V-gene family, and excluded reads lacking a unique V-gene family. A later analysis removed 550 to 650 highly shared, low-generation-probability nucleotide sequences to deal with suspected cross-contamination and a sequencing artifact. A later analysis calculated a clonal expansion index for each public chain from normalized within-repertoire ranks of inferred template counts. In a later analysis, generation probabilities were computed using a VDJ recombination model fitted to out-of-frame rearrangements, and the results were checked against IGoR. In a later analysis, TCR-TCR, TCR-HLA and TCR-CMV co-occurrence was scored with hypergeometric tests, and a repertoire-size bias correction was applied to TCR pairs. False discovery rates were estimated in a later analysis by permuting HLA or CMV assignments 20 times. A later analysis grouped co-occurring TCRs with DBSCAN, adding TCRdist sequence similarity when clustering within HLA-allele-positive subsets. For co-occurrence clustering, repertoires with fewer than 30,000 or more than 120,000 public chains were excluded, along with about five repertoires with anomalous nucleotide sharing. The source is immuneACCESS, and TCRdb retained only in-frame sequences with V and J called. Part of the clones is not carried over; for the studies checked, unresolved V genes explain less than half of this, and the remainder is unexplained. From that table come the V and J calls and clone size; the DNA was used to work out D and trimming. In this sample the table shows about 160,000 clones, over 65% of which occur a single time. 6% to 7.5% of the sample comes from the top ten.

The cohort comprised some 700 healthy bone marrow donors. At the time of sampling, all cohort members were nominally healthy, though unrecorded immune exposures were likely present. The donor tested CMV seropositive and was one of the 289 seropositive cohort members. Each donor provided a peripheral blood sample, and peripheral blood mononuclear cells were used for TCR beta sequencing. Genomic DNA was extracted from the blood cell samples with the Qiagen DNeasy Blood Extraction Kit. The source of this sequence is a man between 35 and 55 years old in good health and CMV-seropositive. The sequenced sample was PBMCs.

The CDR3: CASRLTGTGVSGGANVLTF. The DNA sequence reads TGTGCCAGCAGACTAACCGGGACAGGGGTTTCAGGGGGGGCCAACGTCCTGACTTTC. The sequence joins TRBV7-9 to TRBJ2-6, and TRBD1 matches 10 of the central bases. Unmatched junction bases come to 15, with V trimmed by 6 bases and J by 4 bases. From its cysteine to its phenylalanine, the CDR3 spans 19 amino acids. The retained sequence is limited to the CDR3, 57 bases, with the frame set at the first base. Taken from the germline V gene (reference sequence), the CDR1 and CDR2 loops are SEHNR and FQNEAQ.